The 25 T cell receptor beta chains given below trace back to one sample, sequenced in a study of blood T cells in healthy people across ages. It was with a sample-barcoded 5' primer and a J-beta primer mix that a second PCR of roughly 6 to 11 cycles was run. TCRdb re-called the 5' RACE reads with MiXCR, one entry per CDR3 protein. The sample records 1.5 million to 2 million distinct CDR3 sequences, roughly 32% being singletons. Sequencing was performed on blood. The receptors derive from a woman aged 25 to 39 in good health.

This rearrangement joins TRBV4-2 to TRBJ2-2; 9 positions agree with TRBD2. The CDR3 runs to 17 residues. With 0 bases clipped from V and 6 bases from J, the junction kept 8 bases outside the gene matches. The germline V gene has CDR1 LGHNA and CDR2 YNFKEQ. CDR3 loop: CASSQEEGLARAGELFF. CDR3 nucleotide sequence: TGTGCCAGCAGCCAAGAGGAGGGACTAGCCCGCGCCGGGGAGCTGTTTTTT.

This clonotype occurred a few times. The chain joins TRBV7-2 to TRBJ2-5; no clear D. Germline CDR1 SGHTA, CDR2 FQGNSA. Trimming cost V 5 bases and J 0 bases, with 16 bases left between them. The CDR3 runs to 16 residues. CDR3 nucleotides: TGTGCCAGCAGCCCCCAGCAGCCTATCTACCAAGAGACCCAGTACTTC. This sequence encodes CASSPQQPIYQETQYF.

The V and J genes are TRBV29-1 and TRBJ2-7; D may correspond to TRBD1 or TRBD2 (5 bases each). V was clipped by 0 bases and J by 2 bases, with 11 bases between them. The germline gives CDR1 SQVTM, CDR2 ANQGSEA. The CDR3 is made up of 14 amino acids. CDR3 amino acids: CSVEDKGTAYEQYF. CDR3 coding DNA: TGCAGCGTTGAAGATAAAGGGACGGCCTACGAGCAGTACTTC.

About this clonotype: This may arise from a read error, as a much more abundant clone is one base away. The chain carries TRBV12-3 or TRBV12-4 and TRBJ2-3; D may be TRBD1 (7 bases). This CDR3 spans 15 amino acids. Trimming took 5 bases from V and 4 from J, leaving 16 bases between them. The CDR3 reads CASSVQGGGADTQYF. CDR3 nucleotides: TGTGCCAGCAGTGTGCAGGGGGGAGGAGCAGATACGCAGTATTTT.

Details on this clonotype: Being one base from a much bigger clone, this may be a read error. The gene calls are TRBV5-5 and TRBJ2-7; 12 bases match TRBD1. This CDR3 has 16 amino acids. The germline gives CDR1 SGHKS, CDR2 YYEKEE (reference sequence). This CDR3 is CASSLSGTGGIYKQYF. CDR3 DNA: TGTGCCAGCAGCTTGTCCGGGACAGGGGGCATCTACAAGCAGTACTTC.

This rearrangement joins TRBV7-9 to TRBJ2-5; 12 nucleotides agree with TRBD2. CDR3 length equals 16 residues. Germline-derived CDR1 and CDR2 are SEHNR and FQNEAQ (reference sequence). V gave up 6 bases and J gave up 5 bases; unmatched junction bases: 10. CDR3 DNA: TGTGCCAGCAGGACTAGCGGGAGACATGGGCGTGAGACCCAGTACTTC. Its protein product is CASRTSGRHGRETQYF.

V is TRBV28 and J is TRBJ2-3; D may be TRBD2 (6 bases). In germline, CDR1 is MDHEN, CDR2 SYDVKM. The CDR3 contains 14 residues. Trimming removed 2 bases at V and 3 bases at J, with 9 bases between. For the CDR3, the DNA is TGTGCCAGCAGTTTAACTAGCCCGACAGATACGCAGTATTTT. This gives the protein CASSLTSPTDTQYF.

The rearrangement links TRBV7-8 to TRBJ2-5; no definite D call. Germline values: CDR1 SGHVS, CDR2 FQNEAQ. CDR3 length equals 12 residues. The ends were cut back, 11 bases at V and 3 bases at J, with 13 bases in the middle. The CDR3 here is CASAAAKETQYF. The DNA for the CDR3 is TGTGCCTCCGCGGCCGCAAAAGAGACCCAGTACTTC.

The chain combines TRBV5-5 with TRBJ2-5; D is unresolved. V lost 5 bases and J lost 5, with 16 bases in between. This CDR3 comprises 14 residues. CDR1 and CDR2 (germline): SGHKS, YYEKEE (reference sequence). CDR3 sequence reads: CASRAEMFEETQYF. The CDR3 bases are TGTGCCAGCAGGGCTGAGATGTTTGAGGAGACCCAGTACTTC.

V and J are TRBV7-6 and TRBJ2-1; no clear D. Trimming stripped 1 base from V and 7 bases from J, with 8 bases between. Germline values: CDR1 SGHVS, CDR2 FNYEAQ. The CDR3 length is 13 residues. This CDR3 reads CASSLVETNEQFF. The DNA for the CDR3 is TGTGCCAGCAGCTTAGTGGAAACGAATGAGCAGTTCTTC.

V gene TRBV7-9 combines with J gene TRBJ2-7, with TRBD2 identical over 10 bases. The CDR3 sequence is 15 residues long. Germline assignment: CDR1 SEHNR and CDR2 FQNEAQ (reference sequence). V shed 5 bases and J 3 bases; nucleotides not matched to a gene: 7. This chain's CDR3 is CASSIGLAADYEQYF. The CDR3 DNA sequence: TGTGCCAGCAGCATTGGACTAGCGGCAGACTACGAGCAGTACTTC.

The chain links TRBV28 to TRBJ1-2; no clear D. Germline CDR1 reads MDHEN; CDR2 reads SYDVKM. V lost 6 bases and J 1 base, leaving 18 bases between the germline ends. This CDR3 spans 16 amino acids. CDR3 sequence: CASSPVAGRINYGYTF. For the CDR3, the DNA is TGTGCCAGCAGCCCGGTGGCCGGGCGGATTAACTATGGCTACACCTTC.

This chain links TRBV20-1 with TRBJ1-5; TRBD1 matches 9 bases. Germline-derived CDR1 and CDR2 are DFQATT and SNEGSKA (reference sequence). The length of the CDR3 is 14 residues. Trimming cost V 0 bases and J 6 bases; bases outside gene matches: 3. The CDR3 region has the DNA TGCAGTGCTAGAGATGGGACAGGGACTCAGCCCCAGCATTTT. Encoded protein: CSARDGTGTQPQHF.

This clonotype was recorded at least ten times. The chain couples TRBV4-1 to TRBJ2-3, with 15 bases aligning to TRBD2. The V and J ends lost 4 bases and 4 bases, in that order; junction bases with no gene match: 12. The CDR3 runs to 19 residues. Germline assignment: CDR1 MGHRA and CDR2 YSYEKL. The CDR3 DNA reads as TGCGCCAGCAGCCGGGCCCCGGGACTAGCGGGGGGAAACGCAGATACGCAGTATTTT. Protein product: CASSRAPGLAGGNADTQYF.

The chain links TRBV2 to TRBJ2-7; D is possibly TRBD1 (6 bases). V lost 6 bases to trimming and J lost 0 bases, with 15 bases between them. CDR1 and CDR2 from the germline V gene are SNHLY and FYNNEI. The CDR3 totals 15 residues. The CDR3 coding sequence is TGTGCCAGCAGGGATGACAGGTCATTCTCCTACGAGCAGTACTTC. It yields the protein CASRDDRSFSYEQYF.

The CDR3 DNA sequence: TGTGCCAGCAGTCCAAGGACAGGGGGGGCTAACTATGGCTACACCTTC. Translating gives CASSPRTGGANYGYTF. The V gene is TRBV6-5, the J gene TRBJ1-2, with 10 nucleotides matching TRBD1. CDR3 length: 16 residues. The ends lost 5 bases at V and 0 bases at J; junction bases unmatched: 6. Looked up from germline, CDR1 is MNHEY and CDR2 is SVGAGI.

The sample holds many counts of this clonotype. This chain connects TRBV20-1 to TRBJ2-5, with 8 bases fitting TRBD2. The CDR3 covers 16 residues. With V trimmed by 0 bases and J by 0 bases, 6 bases remained unmatched. Germline CDR1 reads DFQATT; CDR2 reads SNEGSKA (reference sequence). For the CDR3, the DNA is TGCAGTGCTAGAGATCTTCATAGCGGGGACCAAGAGACCCAGTACTTC. This translates into CSARDLHSGDQETQYF.

This clonotype was found a few times. The chain recombines TRBV29-1 with TRBJ2-1; 9 nucleotides align to TRBD2. The CDR3 has 14 amino acids. The germline V gene has CDR1 SQVTM and CDR2 ANQGSEA. V was clipped by 8 bases and J by 0 bases; unmatched bases: 5. The CDR3 sequence: CSSSGTSSYNEQFF. In DNA, the CDR3 is TGCAGCTCTAGCGGGACCAGCTCCTACAATGAGCAGTTCTTC.

This sequence joins TRBV7-9 and TRBJ2-5, with D maybe TRBD1 (6 bases). The length of the CDR3 is 16 residues. The V gene lost 1 base and the J gene lost 0 bases, with 12 bases spanning the gap. Germline V gene lookup returns CDR1 SEHNR and CDR2 FQNEAQ (reference sequence). CDR3 loop: CASSLGYRVYQETQYF. The CDR3 DNA follows: TGTGCCAGCAGCTTAGGTTACAGGGTTTACCAAGAGACCCAGTACTTC. The variable domain in full, with the rest retrieved from reference TRBV7-9 and TRBJ2-5, is DTGVSQNPRHKITKRGQNVTFRCDPISEHNRLYWYRQTLGQGPEFLTYFQNEAQLEKSRLLSDRFSAERPKGSFSTLEIQRTEQGDSAMYLCASSLGYRVYQETQYFGPGTRLLVL.

J is TRBJ1-2 and V is TRBV15; D unclear. Germline CDR1 and CDR2: LNHNV and YYDKDF (reference sequence). The CDR3 extends over 18 amino acids. Trimming cost V 3 bases and J 2 bases, with 22 bases left between them. The CDR3: CATSSDLGNPNPNYGYTF. For the CDR3, the DNA is TGTGCCACCAGCAGTGATCTAGGGAATCCCAACCCCAACTATGGCTACACCTTC.

There are many counts of this clonotype. The CDR3: CASSQERGGQETQYF. The CDR3 bases are TGTGCCAGCAGCCAAGAGCGGGGGGGCCAAGAGACCCAGTACTTC. J is TRBJ2-5 and V is TRBV4-2, with 9 bases fitting TRBD2. The germline gives CDR1 LGHNA, CDR2 YNFKEQ. CDR3 length equals 15 residues. V shed 0 bases, J shed 1 base, and the junction held 0 bases outside the gene matches.

This clonotype was seen more than once but under ten times. The rearrangement joins TRBV10-3 to TRBJ1-4, with 8 nucleotides matching TRBD1. Germline-derived CDR1 and CDR2 are ENHRY and SYGVKD. Germline trimming cut 6 bases from V and 5 bases from J; bases unmatched to any gene: 2. The CDR3 spans 13 residues. DNA for the CDR3: TGTGCCATCAGGACAGGGGAAAATGAAAAACTGTTTTTT. As protein: CAIRTGENEKLFF.

To note about this clonotype: The germline gene is not matched at one end of the junction; a read error may be the cause. The chain is built from TRBV6-2 or TRBV6-3 and TRBJ1-5, with unresolved D. Germline values: CDR1 MNHEY, CDR2 SVGEGT. CDR3 length equals 13 residues. The CDR3 DNA follows: TGTGCCAACAGTTGGACCCAAAATCAGCCCCAGCATTTT. The encoded protein is CANSWTQNQPQHF.

A note on this clonotype: This could be a read error, since a much larger clone is one nucleotide away. The genes are TRBV7-8 and TRBJ2-5; TRBD2 aligns across 7 bases. Trimming cost V 1 base and J 5 bases; bases outside gene matches: 4. The CDR3 has 14 amino acids. Per the germline V gene, CDR1 is SGHVS and CDR2 is FQNEAQ. The CDR3 loop reads CASSLELGGETQYF. The CDR3 bases are TGTGCCAGCAGCTTAGAACTGGGGGGGGAGACCCAGTACTTC.

A note on this clonotype: Since a much larger clone is just one base distant, this may be a read error. The chain uses TRBV29-1 and TRBJ2-5; D possibly uses TRBD1 or TRBD2 (5 bases each). The germline V gene has CDR1 SQVTM and CDR2 ANQGSEA. CDR3 length: 13 residues. Trimming removed 3 bases from V and 13 bases from J, with 21 bases in between. The CDR3 region is CSVEESGRPRRYF. The DNA of the CDR3 is TGCAGCGTTGAGGAGTCGGGACGCCCAAGGCGGTACTTC.